This T cell receptor beta chain was retrieved from a study of T cell responses to AZD1222 COVID-19 vaccine. At the level of the study: Recipients boosted at about 4 weeks or about 12 weeks are pooled. General study points: Vaccine-associated CD4 TCRs ranged over spike, dominating at 160-218 and 743-854. No repertoire was sampled before or during the peak T cell response, only after it. The number of AZD1222 recipients seropositive at baseline was only five or six.

The table came from immunoSEQ multiplex PCR; TCRdb's copy has only in-frame clones and leaves some out. The table shows around 120,000 clones, with about nine tenths occurring only once. A note on this clone: The antigen is unknown.

Deletions cut 6 bases from V and 6 bases from J, with 13 bases between. The CDR3 has 13 amino acids. In germline, CDR1 is MRHNA, CDR2 SNTAGT. The V gene is TRBV6-4, the J gene TRBJ2-3; D is perhaps TRBD1 (5 bases). The specimen was peripheral blood, collected on day 0 of AZD1222 vaccination. The receptor comes from an adult in good health. Written as DNA, the CDR3 is TGTGCCAGCAGCCGGACACCTCAGGATACGCAGTATTTT. This codes for CASSRTPQDTQYF.